The present T cell receptor beta chain was sequenced within a study of cytomegalovirus exposure and HLA in healthy donors. Study observations and caveats: Reportedly, cytomegalovirus status was diagnosed with high sensitivity and specificity. Cytomegalovirus association was assigned to approximately 180 TCR beta chains.

Concerning this clone itself: The antigen is unknown.

The V gene's germline CDR1 is SGHAT and CDR2 FQNNGV. V lost 5 bases to trimming and J lost 7 bases; unmatched junction nucleotides: 8. The CDR3 contains 14 residues. Separate from the roughly 700-subject first cohort was the approximately 120-subject validation cohort, to which the donors belonged. Using immunoSEQ multiplex PCR, the repertoire was profiled, and TCRdb retains in-frame clones only, with some absent. The sample contains approximately 170,000 clones, about 82% of which appear only once. Sequencing input: PBMCs. The source is a man aged 30 to 39 in good health and CMV-seropositive. The chain carries TRBV11-2 and TRBJ1-2; 9 positions agree with TRBD1. The CDR3 loop reads CASSRLGTGFGYTF. DNA of the CDR3: TGTGCCAGCAGCCGTCTAGGGACAGGGTTTGGCTACACCTTC.